This T cell receptor (beta chain) was found in a study of T-cell memory formation after mild COVID-19. TCR alpha and TCR beta cDNA libraries carrying sample barcodes and UMIs were produced by 5'RACE using constant-segment primers. MiXCR was run by TCRdb on the 5' RACE reads, yielding one entry per CDR3 protein. Of roughly 410,000 distinct CDR3 sequences in the sample, 20% to 25% are singletons; the top ten hold around 9.5%. This clonotype was seen a few times. Germline values: CDR1 SGHTA, CDR2 FQGNSA. Unmatched junction bases numbered 5, after V lost 4 bases and J lost 7 bases. The CDR3 has 14 amino acids.

This sequence originates from an adult woman who had mild COVID-19 (a few samples of this study predate the infection). Cell type and time point are not known. The chain links TRBV7-2 to TRBJ2-4; TRBD2 matches at 9 bases. Specimen: PBMCs or a T cell subset sorted from them (not recorded which). The CDR3 sequence is CASSYAGGNNIQYF. Written as DNA, the CDR3 is TGTGCCAGCAGCTACGCGGGAGGGAACAACATTCAGTACTTC. Filled out from reference TRBV7-2 and TRBJ2-4, the complete variable domain reads GAGVSQSPSNKVTEKGKDVELRCDPISGHTALYWYRQSLGQGLEFLIYFQGNSAPDKSGLPSDRFSAERTGGSVSTLTIQRTQQEDSAVYLCASSYAGGNNIQYFGAGTRLSVL.